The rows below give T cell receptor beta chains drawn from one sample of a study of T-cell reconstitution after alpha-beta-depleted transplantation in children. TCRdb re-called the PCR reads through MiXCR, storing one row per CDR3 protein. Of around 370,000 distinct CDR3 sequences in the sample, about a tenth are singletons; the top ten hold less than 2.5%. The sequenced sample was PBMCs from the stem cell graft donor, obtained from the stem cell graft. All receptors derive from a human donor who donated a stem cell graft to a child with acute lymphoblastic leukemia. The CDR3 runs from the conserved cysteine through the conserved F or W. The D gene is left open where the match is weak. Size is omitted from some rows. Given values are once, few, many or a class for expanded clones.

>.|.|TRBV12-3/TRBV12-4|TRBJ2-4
CASSLDQAKNIQYF
TGTGCCAGCAGTTTGGACCAGGCCAAAAACATTCAGTACTTC
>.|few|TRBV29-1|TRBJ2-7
CSVLWGGTDYEQYF
TGCAGCGTTCTATGGGGCGGGACAGACTACGAGCAGTACTTC
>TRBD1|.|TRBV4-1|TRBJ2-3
CASSQGVGTGGKTYPDTQYF
TGCGCCAGCAGCCAAGGCGTCGGGACAGGGGGTAAGACCTACCCAGATACGCAGTATTTT
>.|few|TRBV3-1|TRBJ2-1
CASSQESPGLAINEQFF
TGTGCCAGCAGCCAAGAGTCCCCTGGGCTAGCCATCAATGAGCAGTTCTTC
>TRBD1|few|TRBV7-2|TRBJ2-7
CASSLRAGGSYEQYF
TGTGCCAGCAGCTTAAGGGCAGGGGGCTCCTACGAGCAGTACTTC
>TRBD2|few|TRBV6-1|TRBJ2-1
CASSKREGSFSSYNEQFF
TGTGCCAGTTCTAAGCGGGAGGGATCCTTCAGTTCCTACAATGAGCAGTTCTTC
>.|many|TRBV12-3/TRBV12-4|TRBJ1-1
CASSFPDTEAFF
TGTGCCAGCAGTTTCCCCGACACTGAAGCTTTCTTT
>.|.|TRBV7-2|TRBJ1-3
CASSPGLTHSGNTIYF
TGTGCCAGCAGCCCCGGCTTGACTCACTCTGGAAACACCATATATTTT
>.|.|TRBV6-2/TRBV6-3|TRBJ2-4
CASSFGSVAKNIQYF
TGTGCCAGCAGTTTCGGCAGCGTAGCCAAAAACATTCAGTACTTC
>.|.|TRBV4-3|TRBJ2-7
CASSQEEGGLLYEQYF
TGCGCCAGCAGCCAAGAGGAGGGCGGACTTCTCTACGAGCAGTACTTC
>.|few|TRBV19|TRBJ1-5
CASRPQDYSNQPQHF
TGTGCCAGTAGACCCCAGGATTATAGCAATCAGCCCCAGCATTTT
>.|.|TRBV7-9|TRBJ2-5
CASSLTAYQETQYF
TGTGCCAGCAGCTTAACAGCGTACCAAGAGACCCAGTACTTC
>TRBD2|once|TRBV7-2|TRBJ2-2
CASSRGTSGPGELFF
TGTGCCAGCAGTAGGGGGACTAGCGGTCCCGGGGAGCTGTTTTTT
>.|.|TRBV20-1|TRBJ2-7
CSARDEDGRGVQYF
TGCAGTGCTAGAGATGAGGACGGACGTGGGGTGCAGTACTTC
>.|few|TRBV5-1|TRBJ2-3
CASSLAEVPSTDTQYF
TGCGCCAGCAGCTTGGCCGAGGTGCCTAGCACAGATACGCAGTATTTT
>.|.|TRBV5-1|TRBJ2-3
CASSLVVVGSIADTQYF
TGCGCCAGCAGCTTGGTGGTCGTGGGAAGTATCGCAGATACGCAGTATTTT
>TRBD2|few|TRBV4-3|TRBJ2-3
CASSLNPPLAETTDTQYF
TGCGCCAGCAGCCTCAACCCACCACTAGCGGAGACCACAGATACGCAGTATTTT
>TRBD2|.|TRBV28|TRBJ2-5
CASRFQRGGRETQYF
TGTGCCAGCAGGTTCCAGCGGGGGGGGCGGGAGACCCAGTACTTC
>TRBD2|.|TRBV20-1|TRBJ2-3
CSAPLAGGTDTQYF
TGCAGTGCCCCACTAGCGGGGGGCACAGATACGCAGTATTTT
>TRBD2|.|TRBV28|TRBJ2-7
CASRGTSGSSYEQYF
TGTGCCAGCAGAGGGACTAGCGGGAGCTCCTACGAGCAGTACTTC
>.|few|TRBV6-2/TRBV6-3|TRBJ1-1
CASSYSPMEAFF
TGTGCCAGCAGTTACTCCCCAATGGAAGCTTTCTTT
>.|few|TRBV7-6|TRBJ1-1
CASSAQQGGGTEAFF
TGTGCCAGCAGCGCCCAACAGGGAGGCGGCACTGAAGCTTTCTTT
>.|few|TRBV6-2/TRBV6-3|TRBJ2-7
CASSYSGFLYEQYF
TGTGCCAGCAGTTATAGTGGCTTTCTCTACGAGCAGTACTTC
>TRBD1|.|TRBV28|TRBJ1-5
CASRGFHTGGAGNQPQHF
TGTGCCAGCAGGGGTTTCCACACAGGGGGCGCGGGCAATCAGCCCCAGCATTTT
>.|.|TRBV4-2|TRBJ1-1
CASSQDSAGTNTEAFF
TGTGCCAGCAGCCAAGATTCGGCAGGGACTAACACTGAAGCTTTCTTT
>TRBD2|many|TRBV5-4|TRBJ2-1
CASSLIAGGLNEQFF
TGTGCCAGCAGCTTGATAGCGGGAGGGCTGAATGAGCAGTTCTTC
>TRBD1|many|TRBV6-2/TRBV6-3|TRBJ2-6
CASSYSTGVGISGANVLTF
TGTGCCAGCAGTTACTCGACAGGGGTTGGCATCTCTGGGGCCAACGTCCTGACTTTC
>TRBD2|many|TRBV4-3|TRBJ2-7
CASSQAMAGAYEQYF
TGCGCCAGCAGCCAAGCAATGGCGGGGGCCTACGAGCAGTACTTC
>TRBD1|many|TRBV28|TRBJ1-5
CASSWGQISNQPQHF
TGTGCCAGCAGTTGGGGACAGATTTCCAATCAGCCCCAGCATTTT
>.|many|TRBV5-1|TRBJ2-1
CASSLADPRDNEQFF
TGCGCCAGCAGCTTGGCGGACCCTAGGGACAATGAGCAGTTCTTC
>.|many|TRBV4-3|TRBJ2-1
CASSQGTVGNEQFF
TGCGCCAGCAGCCAAGGGACAGTGGGTAATGAGCAGTTCTTC
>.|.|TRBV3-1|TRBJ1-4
CASSLNGISRALNEKLFF
TGTGCCAGCAGTTTAAACGGGATTTCCAGAGCCCTTAATGAAAAACTGTTTTTT
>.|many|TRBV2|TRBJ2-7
CAQLWEPYEQYF
TGTGCCCAGCTGTGGGAGCCCTACGAGCAGTACTTC
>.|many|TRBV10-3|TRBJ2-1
CAICEGNEQFF
TGTGCCATTTGCGAGGGCAATGAGCAGTTCTTC
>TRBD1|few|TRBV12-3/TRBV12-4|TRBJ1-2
CASSSHRGASGYTF
TGTGCCAGCAGTTCTCACAGGGGAGCCAGTGGCTACACCTTC
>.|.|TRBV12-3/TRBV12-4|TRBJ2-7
CASSSRGSAYSYEQYF
TGTGCCAGCAGTTCACGAGGTAGCGCCTACTCCTACGAGCAGTACTTC
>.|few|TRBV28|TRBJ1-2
CASQVSLNYGYTF
TGTGCCAGCCAGGTCAGCCTTAACTATGGCTACACCTTC
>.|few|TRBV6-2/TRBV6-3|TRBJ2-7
CASSTPPWAADVTVPYEQYF
TGTGCCAGCAGTACTCCACCATGGGCAGCTGACGTGACAGTACCCTACGAGCAGTACTTC
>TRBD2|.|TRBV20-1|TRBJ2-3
CSAQTSGEADTQYF
TGCAGTGCTCAGACTAGCGGGGAAGCAGATACGCAGTATTTT
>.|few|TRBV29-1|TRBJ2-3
CSVARGGGTDTQYF
TGCAGCGTCGCGAGGGGGGGAGGCACAGATACGCAGTATTTT
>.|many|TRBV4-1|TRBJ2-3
CASSQVPSSTDTQYF
TGCGCCAGCAGCCAAGTTCCGTCTAGCACAGATACGCAGTATTTT